This passage covers 8 T cell receptor beta chains from one sample sequenced in a study of blood T cell repertoires in COVID-19. Here immunoSEQ multiplex PCR was the method, and the copy in TCRdb shows in-frame clones only, minus some. Of just over 250,000 clones in the sample, roughly 90% are singletons; the top ten hold 4%. The specimen sequenced was peripheral blood. The receptors shown here come from a man between 60 and 75 years old who had recovered from COVID-19.

In this sample, this clone turned up many times. The rearrangement joins TRBV9 to TRBJ1-2; 9 nucleotides match TRBD1. Germline lookup yields CDR1 SGDLS and CDR2 YYNGEE. This CDR3 spans 15 amino acids. The V segment lost 3 bases and the J segment 5 bases; nucleotides outside the gene matches: 8. Here the CDR3 reads CASSGTGGEWYGYTF. CDR3 in DNA: TGTGCCAGCAGCGGTACAGGGGGCGAGTGGTATGGCTACACCTTC. The variable domain in full, completed from reference TRBV9 and TRBJ1-2, reads DSGVTQTPKHLITATGQRVTLRCSPRSGDLSVYWYQQSLDQGLQFLIQYYNGEERAKGNILERFSAQQFPDLHSELNLSSLELGDSALYFCASSGTGGEWYGYTFGSGTRLTVV.

This clone was found once. The rearrangement uses TRBV12-3 or TRBV12-4 and TRBJ1-5; 7 nucleotides align to TRBD1. The length of the CDR3 is 13 residues. J was trimmed by 5 bases and V by 6 bases; bases with no gene match: 4. CDR3 in DNA: TGTGCCAGCAGCACGGGACAGTATCAGCCCCAGCATTTT. The encoded protein is CASSTGQYQPQHF.

V gene TRBV28 combines with J gene TRBJ1-5, with D unresolved. The CDR3 contains 11 residues. CDR1 is MDHEN, CDR2 SYDVKM, per germline. V lost 5 bases and J lost 12, with 11 bases in between. CDR3 region: CASSHEKLQHF. For the CDR3, the DNA is TGTGCCAGCAGTCACGAAAAACTCCAGCATTTT.

The chain uses TRBV27 and TRBJ2-7; 9 bases map to TRBD2. The V segment lost 2 bases and the J segment 5 bases; nucleotides outside the gene matches: 7. The germline V gene encodes CDR1 MNHEY and CDR2 SMNVEV (reference sequence). The CDR3 is 15 amino acids. CDR3 coding DNA: TGTGCCAGCAGTTTAGAGGTAGCGGGGGTGAACGAGCAGTACTTC. Translated: CASSLEVAGVNEQYF.

The rearrangement links TRBV21-1 to TRBJ2-6; no check of the table's D call, TRBD1, against the DNA was made. TRBV21-1 corresponds to a pseudogene. This CDR3 is built from 20 residues. The CDR3 is CASSKDLNRDSQGRANVLTF. As DNA, the CDR3 is TGTGCCAGCAGCAAAGATCTCAACCGGGACAGTCAAGGGAGGGCCAACGTCCTGACTTTC.

This clone was seen only a few times. The chain has TRBV9 and TRBJ2-3, with D possibly TRBD1 on 6 matching bases. Trimming removed 3 bases from V and 4 bases from J, with 12 bases in between. CDR3 size: 14 residues. The germline V gene encodes CDR1 SGDLS and CDR2 YYNGEE. The CDR3 reads CASSEDSVPDTQYF. DNA of the CDR3: TGTGCCAGCAGCGAGGACAGCGTCCCAGATACGCAGTATTTT.

Notes on this clone: Other nucleotide sequences in the sample specify the same CDR3. The rearrangement links TRBV18 to TRBJ2-7, with D perhaps matching TRBD1 (5 bases). CDR3 length: 14 amino acids. Germline-derived CDR1 and CDR2 are KGHSH and LQKENI. V dropped 2 bases and J dropped 3 bases, with 11 bases sitting between them. The CDR3 loop is CASSPDRVRYEQYF. The CDR3 DNA is TGTGCCAGCTCACCAGACAGAGTACGCTACGAGCAGTACTTC.

The chain carries TRBV7-8 and TRBJ1-2, with no clear D. V lost 4 bases and J lost 5, with 14 bases in between. The CDR3 runs to 14 residues. Germline V gene lookup returns CDR1 SGHVS and CDR2 FQNEAQ. CDR3 loop: CASSSLGRVYGYTF. CDR3 DNA sequence: TGTGCCAGCAGCTCCCTAGGCCGGGTTTATGGCTACACCTTC. The full variable domain, its missing parts supplied by reference TRBV7-8 and TRBJ1-2, is GAGVSQSPRYKVAKRGQDVALRCDPISGHVSLFWYQQALGQGPEFLTYFQNEAQLDKSGLPSDRFFAERPEGSVSTLKIQRTQQEDSAVYLCASSSLGRVYGYTFGSGTRLTVV.